This T cell receptor (beta chain) was observed in a study of T cells in Graves' hyperthyroidism and ophthalmopathy (dated by TCRdb to between 2017 and 2020). For the wider study: Peripheral blood was collected at initial diagnosis, before any treatment. The study also compared thyroid tissue and blood T-cell repertoires from five or six Graves' hyperthyroidism patients. Prospective prediction of ophthalmopathy was tested in an independent validation cohort of 18 to 20 hyperthyroidism patients and 17 patients who later progressed to ophthalmopathy. The 95 to 100 discovery patients were randomly split 7:3 into training and test sets. TCR Vbeta CDR3 sequencing of approximately 140 peripheral blood samples (roughly 43 ophthalmopathy, around 80 hyperthyroidism and some 17 progressor patients) is reported in the paper. Once sampling was done, hyperthyroidism patients were given methimazole at a starting dose of 30 mg daily, whereas ophthalmopathy patients were given high-dose intravenous methylprednisolone. To identify TCR V-J signatures that set the groups apart, the researchers used a discovery cohort of 100 patients, made up of 43 with Graves' ophthalmopathy and some 56 with stable Graves' hyperthyroidism.

A patient counted as having stable Graves' hyperthyroidism if no progression to ophthalmopathy occurred over 18 months of follow-up. Hyperthyroidism patients were newly diagnosed, with disease duration under 2 months, and aged 18 to 65 years. Any patient with an uncontrolled infection, another autoimmune disease, pregnancy or lactation was excluded. Diagnoses relied on clinical symptoms, serum thyroxine and TRAb, thyroid ultrasound and orbital computed tomography. Ficoll-Paque density gradient centrifugation was used to isolate PBMCs from about 10 ml of fresh peripheral blood. Trizol reagent was used to extract total RNA, and RNA quality was then checked on an Agilent 2100 Bioanalyzer. There are many counts of this clonotype. Its antigen is still unknown. Base qualities are not provided; no much larger clone lies one nucleotide away. Paper-wide results and their limitations: Sample size was not statistically predetermined, and blinding of investigators to group allocation was not performed. Most expanded thyroid clonotypes (frequency above 0.001) were also detected in blood, suggesting blood repertoires may reflect thyroid immune responses. In validation, the model predicted progression to ophthalmopathy with 60% to 71% sensitivity and 72% to 85% specificity, a median of 6.5 months before onset. Ophthalmopathy was separated from stable hyperthyroidism by a 13 V-J signature model, with over 85% sensitivity and approximately 81% specificity obtained in cross-validation and 80%/75% obtained in testing.

The CDR3 holds 12 amino acids from the cysteine to the phenylalanine. Only the CDR3 DNA stays, 36 bases, in frame from base 1. A distance of 6 bases separates the germline ends of V and J, which lose 3 bases and 3 bases respectively. Looking up the germline V gene yields CDR1 SNHLY and CDR2 FYNNEI. Amplification of TCR beta CDR3 regions was carried out from RNA transcripts. For the first round of RT-PCR on the TCR CDR3, the HTBI primer set was used together with the Qiagen OneStep RT-PCR kit. Libraries were constructed in a second round of multiplex PCR, after which size selection and purification were performed. Paired-end sequencing of the libraries was performed with 100 bp reads on an Illumina HiSeq2000. As for the original processing: SOAPnuke was used to process the raw data, with reads discarded if the reads contained adapters or uncalled bases, had a mean Phred below 15, or lacked an exact constant-primer or identifier match. COPE v1.2.5 was used to merge the high-quality paired reads, and each unique nucleotide sequence was defined as a clonotype. MiTCR v1.1 was used to align clonotypes to the IMGT TRBV, TRBD and TRBJ reference segments. Analysis was restricted to V-J combinations with a frequency above 0.0001, which covered about 99% of repertoires. A TCS score was defined as the ratio between F50 (clonal expansion) and ExV (chaos), using BLOSUM62-based TCRdist between CDR3 peptides within each V-J. Welch's t-statistics and random forest reduced 514 V-J features to around 14, which were used in a naive Bayes classifier (R e1071). Using fastp at Q25 and MiXCR, TCRdb reprocessed the public reads and kept productive beta chains. Entries are consolidated by CDR3 protein sequence, retaining the most common genes and DNA. The authors' filters were not applied to this entry. The sample table lists around 350,000 distinct CDR3 sequences, 20% to 25% of them with a count of one. The ten top clones hold 70% to 75% of the sample.

Material for sequencing was blood. The TCR originated in a man in his fifties or sixties with Graves' hyperthyroidism. The V and J genes are TRBV2 and TRBJ2-7; the D gene is not confidently resolved. The DNA sequence is TGTGCCAGCAGTGACGGTTTCTACGAGCAGTACTTC. This yields the protein CASSDGFYEQYF.